A single sample gave rise to the 17 T cell receptor beta chains below, sequenced in a study of cytomegalovirus exposure and HLA in healthy donors. Assay: immunoSEQ multiplex PCR; the TCRdb copy retains only in-frame clones and omits some. The sample gives fewer than 120,000 clones, more than 70% of which show up once; about 2% is in the top ten. The specimen was PBMCs. Receptor source: a woman between 18 and 29 years old in good health and CMV-seronegative.

A single count supports this clone. CDR3 nucleotides: TGTGCCAGCGGCCTTCGGGGGGGCTGGGATACGCAGTATTTT. Translation gives CASGLRGGWDTQYF. This chain joins TRBV27 and TRBJ2-3, with 8 bases matching TRBD2. Germline assignment: CDR1 MNHEY and CDR2 SMNVEV (reference sequence). V was pared by 8 bases and J by 6 bases, with 10 bases of the junction left unmatched. The CDR3 is 14 amino acids.

The V and J genes are TRBV6-1 and TRBJ1-2; no definite D call. Trimming pared 2 bases from V and 0 bases from J, leaving 13 bases between. The CDR3 loop spans 16 amino acids. Germline assignment: CDR1 MNHNS and CDR2 SASEGT. The CDR3 is CASSESPGLTNYGYTF. In nucleotides, the CDR3 is TGTGCCAGCAGTGAAAGCCCGGGTTTAACTAACTATGGCTACACCTTC.

Details on this clone: The junction differs from germline at one of its ends, possibly a read error. V gene TRBV7-7 combines with J gene TRBJ1-4; D call uncertain. There are 13 residues in the CDR3. CDR1 is SSHAT and CDR2 is FNYEAQ in the germline V gene (reference sequence). Here the CDR3 DNA reads TGTGCTAGCAGCCCCCGACTTAATGAAAAACTGTTTTTT. Protein: CASSPRLNEKLFF.

This rearrangement joins TRBV15 to TRBJ1-1, with D hard to call. From germline, CDR1 is LNHNV and CDR2 YYDKDF (reference sequence). The CDR3 has 14 residues. V lost 0 bases, J lost 5 bases, and 10 bases lay in between. The CDR3 sequence is CATSRDSEETEAFF. The DNA of the CDR3 is TGTGCCACCAGCAGAGACAGCGAGGAAACTGAAGCTTTCTTT. The entire variable domain, with the rest obtained from reference TRBV15 and TRBJ1-1, is as follows: DAMVIQNPRYQVTQFGKPVTLSCSQTLNHNVMYWYQQKSSQAPKLLFHYYDKDFNNEADTPDNFQSRRPNTSFCFLDIRSPGLGDTAMYLCATSRDSEETEAFFGQGTRLTVV.

The CDR3 reads CASSLEGQNNQPQHF. CDR3 DNA sequence: TGTGCCAGCAGCTTAGAGGGGCAGAACAATCAGCCCCAGCATTTT. This sequence joins TRBV7-8 and TRBJ1-5; D is possibly TRBD1 (5 bases). V was shortened by 1 base and J by 3 bases, with 10 bases between the two germline ends. Per the germline V gene, CDR1 is SGHVS and CDR2 is FQNEAQ. The CDR3 loop spans 15 amino acids.

This rearrangement joins TRBV7-9 to TRBJ1-2; 8 bases map to TRBD1. This CDR3 has 14 amino acids. J lost 8 bases, V lost 7 bases, and 12 bases had no gene match. CDR1 SEHNR and CDR2 FQNEAQ come from the germline V gene (reference sequence). CDR3 in DNA: TGTGCCAGCACCAGGGGGCTAGGGGAGTTCGGCTACACCTTC. It is translated as CASTRGLGEFGYTF.

The chain links TRBV14 to TRBJ2-2; TRBD2 agrees at 9 bases. CDR3 size: 16 residues. Per the germline V gene, CDR1 is SGHDN and CDR2 is FVKESK. Trimming removed 4 bases from V and 6 bases from J; junction bases left unmatched: 9. The CDR3, as DNA: TGTGCCAGCAGCCCACACCAAAGCGGGAGGTCCGGGGAGCTGTTTTTT. This encodes CASSPHQSGRSGELFF.

The V and J genes are TRBV4-1 and TRBJ2-7, with 10 bases that match TRBD1. The CDR3 is made up of 13 amino acids. V trimming: 9 bases; J trimming: 5 bases; junction bases outside the gene matches: 7. Per the germline V gene, CDR1 is MGHRA and CDR2 is YSYEKL. The CDR3: CASQGTGANEQYF. The CDR3 DNA is TGCGCCAGTCAAGGGACAGGGGCCAACGAGCAGTACTTC.

This chain joins TRBV7-2 and TRBJ2-5; possible D gene TRBD1, 6 bases. The CDR3 spans 18 residues. The germline CDR1 and CDR2 sequences are SGHTA and FQGNSA. V was shortened by 6 bases and J by 5 bases, with 28 bases between the two germline ends. The CDR3 reads CASRPSDRQWLLMETQYF. CDR3 in DNA: TGTGCCAGCAGGCCGTCGGACAGACAGTGGTTGTTGATGGAGACCCAGTACTTC. The full variable domain, in which reference TRBV7-2 and TRBJ2-5 provide the parts outside the CDR3, is GAGVSQSPSNKVTEKGKDVELRCDPISGHTALYWYRQSLGQGLEFLIYFQGNSAPDKSGLPSDRFSAERTGGSVSTLTIQRTQQEDSAVYLCASRPSDRQWLLMETQYFGPGTRLLVL.

This chain joins TRBV7-9 and TRBJ2-3; TRBD2 matches 10 bases. CDR3 length equals 16 residues. V lost 7 bases to trimming and J lost 4 bases; unmatched junction nucleotides: 11. The germline CDR1 and CDR2 sequences are SEHNR and FQNEAQ (reference sequence). The CDR3 DNA sequence: TGTGCCAGCACCTCCGGAGCGGGGGGGCGGTCAGATACGCAGTATTTT. Residues: CASTSGAGGRSDTQYF.

A remark on this clone: The same CDR3 also results from other DNA sequences found in this sample. The CDR3 DNA sequence: TGTGCCAGTAGTATTGGAGGGAGGGAGACCCAGTACTTC. It codes for CASSIGGRETQYF. The gene calls are TRBV19 and TRBJ2-5, with D tentatively TRBD2 (6 bases). The CDR3 covers 13 residues. Germline V gene lookup returns CDR1 LNHDA and CDR2 SQIVND (reference sequence). V was pared by 3 bases and J by 5 bases, with 10 bases between.

CDR3 residues: CASSLDRDTEAFF. The CDR3 coding sequence is TGTGCCAGCAGCCTAGACAGGGACACTGAAGCTTTCTTT. This chain uses TRBV7-6 with TRBJ1-1, with TRBD1 identical over 7 bases. The CDR3 extends over 13 amino acids. V trimming: 5 bases; J trimming: 3 bases; junction bases outside the gene matches: 3. Looked up from germline, CDR1 is SGHVS and CDR2 is FNYEAQ.

This rearrangement joins TRBV4-3 to TRBJ2-1; TRBD2 matches at 9 bases. The ends lost 1 base at V and 2 bases at J; junction bases unmatched: 3. This CDR3 has 16 amino acids. The V gene's germline CDR1 is LGHNA and CDR2 YSLEER. The CDR3 nucleotides are TGCGCCAGCAGCCAAGGCGCGGGAGGGACCTACAATGAGCAGTTCTTC. This translates into CASSQGAGGTYNEQFF.

The J gene is TRBJ2-7, the V gene TRBV14; TRBD1 agrees at 10 bases. V dropped 4 bases and J dropped 4; count of bases not matched to a gene: 7. CDR3 length: 15 amino acids. CDR1 and CDR2 from the germline V gene are SGHDN and FVKESK. The CDR3 protein is CASSRKGQGFYEQYF. The CDR3 DNA sequence: TGTGCCAGCAGCCGCAAGGGACAGGGGTTTTACGAGCAGTACTTC. Looking up the rest from reference TRBV14 and TRBJ2-7 gives the full variable domain: EAGVTQFPSHSVIEKGQTVTLRCDPISGHDNLYWYRRVMGKEIKFLLHFVKESKQDESGMPNNRFLAERTGGTYSTLKVQPAELEDSGVYFCASSRKGQGFYEQYFGPGTRLTVT.

J is TRBJ2-5 and V is TRBV2, with D possibly TRBD1 on 6 matching bases. Trimming took off 8 bases at V and 4 bases at J, with 17 bases between the two ends. Germline CDR1 is SNHLY and CDR2 is FYNNEI. CDR3 length: 14 amino acids. CDR3 residues: CASSEAGVVETQYF. As DNA, the CDR3 is TGTGCCAGCTCTGAGGCAGGGGTAGTAGAGACCCAGTACTTC.

The J gene is TRBJ2-7, the V gene TRBV7-2; 9 bases match TRBD2. J gave up 12 bases and V 0 bases, and 12 bases lay outside the gene matches. The CDR3 loop spans 15 amino acids. CDR1 is SGHTA and CDR2 is FQGNSA in the germline V gene. In DNA, the CDR3 is TGTGCCAGCAGCTTAGCTGTGACTAGCGGACACGCGGGGTACTTC. Protein product: CASSLAVTSGHAGYF.

The chain has TRBV6-5 and TRBJ2-7, with 7 bases aligning to TRBD1. Germline CDR1 and CDR2: MNHEY and SVGAGI. The junction had 10 bases not matched to a gene; V was cut back by 5 bases and J by 3 bases. This CDR3 is 15 amino acids long. The DNA of the CDR3 is TGTGCCAGCAGTACCCCTTGGGACAGATTCTACGAGCAGTACTTC. Encoded protein: CASSTPWDRFYEQYF.